The 4 T cell receptor beta chains below were found in one sample sequenced in a study of T cell changes during pregnancy in multiple sclerosis. Here immunoSEQ multiplex PCR was the method, and the copy in TCRdb shows in-frame clones only, minus some. Of fewer than 90,000 clones listed, approximately 93% are singletons. Material: peripheral blood, obtained after pregnancy. Every receptor here comes from a female donor in good health, enrolled as a control in a pregnancy study.

The rearrangement uses TRBV7-9 and TRBJ2-3; tentative D call: TRBD2 (5 bases). The V and J ends lost 3 bases and 3 bases respectively, with 16 bases between them. Germline CDR1 and CDR2: SEHNR and FQNEAQ (reference sequence). The CDR3 extends over 16 amino acids. The CDR3 DNA follows: TGTGCCAGCAGCTTTCGGGGTAGGAGCGGAACAGATACGCAGTATTTT. This gives the protein CASSFRGRSGTDTQYF. Complete variable domain (other parts from reference TRBV7-9 and TRBJ2-3): DTGVSQNPRHKITKRGQNVTFRCDPISEHNRLYWYRQTLGQGPEFLTYFQNEAQLEKSRLLSDRFSAERPKGSFSTLEIQRTEQGDSAMYLCASSFRGRSGTDTQYFGPGTRLTVL.

The V call is TRBV29-1, the J call TRBJ1-2; 7 bases are shared with TRBD1. This CDR3 region has 16 residues. In germline, CDR1 is SQVTM, CDR2 ANQGSEA. The J segment lost 0 bases and the V segment lost 3 bases, leaving 10 bases of the junction unmatched. CDR3 loop: CSVDPMDRTANYGYTF. DNA of the CDR3: TGCAGCGTTGACCCCATGGACAGGACAGCTAACTATGGCTACACCTTC.

The chain uses TRBV19 and TRBJ2-7; 11 nucleotides line up with TRBD1. CDR1 is LNHDA and CDR2 is SQIVND in the germline V gene (reference sequence). There are 13 residues in the CDR3. The trim removed 8 bases at V and 6 bases at J, leaving 6 bases unmatched. DNA of the CDR3: TGTGCCAGTTCCGGGACAGGGGGAGTCGAGCAGTACTTC. Translated: CASSGTGGVEQYF.

The chain is built from TRBV7-2 and TRBJ2-6; D gene unclear. CDR1 is SGHTA and CDR2 is FQGNSA in the germline V gene. The germline V and J ends were trimmed by 7 bases and 0 bases, with 7 bases remaining between them. The CDR3 runs 14 residues. The CDR3 sequence is CASILSSGANVLTF. The CDR3 coding sequence is TGTGCCAGCATCCTGAGCTCTGGGGCCAACGTCCTGACTTTC.